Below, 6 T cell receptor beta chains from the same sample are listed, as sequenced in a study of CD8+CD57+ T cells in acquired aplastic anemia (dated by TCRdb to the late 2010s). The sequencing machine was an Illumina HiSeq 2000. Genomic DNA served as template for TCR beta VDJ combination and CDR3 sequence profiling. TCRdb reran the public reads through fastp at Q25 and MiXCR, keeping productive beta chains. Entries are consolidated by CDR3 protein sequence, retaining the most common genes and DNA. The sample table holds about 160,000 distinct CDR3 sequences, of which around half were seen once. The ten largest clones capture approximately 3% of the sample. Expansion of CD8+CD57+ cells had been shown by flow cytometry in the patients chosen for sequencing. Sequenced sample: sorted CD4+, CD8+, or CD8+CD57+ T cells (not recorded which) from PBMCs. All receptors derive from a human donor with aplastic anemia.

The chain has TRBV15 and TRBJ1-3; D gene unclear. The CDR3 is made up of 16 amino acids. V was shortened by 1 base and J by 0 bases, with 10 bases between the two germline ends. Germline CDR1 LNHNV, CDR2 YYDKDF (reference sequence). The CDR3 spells CATSRAPEASGNTIYF. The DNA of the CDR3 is TGTGCCACCAGCAGAGCCCCCGAGGCCTCTGGAAACACCATATATTTT.

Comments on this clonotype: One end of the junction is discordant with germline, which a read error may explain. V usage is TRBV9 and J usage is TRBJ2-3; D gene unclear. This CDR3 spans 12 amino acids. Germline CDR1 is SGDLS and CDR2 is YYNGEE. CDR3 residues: CASNVEPDTQYF. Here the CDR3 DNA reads TGTGCCAGCAACGTAGAGCCAGATACGCAGTATTTT.

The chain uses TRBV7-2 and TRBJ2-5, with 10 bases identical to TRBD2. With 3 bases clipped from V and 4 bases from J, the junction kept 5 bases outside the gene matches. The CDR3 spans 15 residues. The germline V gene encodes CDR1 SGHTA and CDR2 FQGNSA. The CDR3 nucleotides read TGTGCCAGCAGCTTGCAGCGGGGGGGCGGAGAGACCCAGTACTTC. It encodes CASSLQRGGGETQYF.

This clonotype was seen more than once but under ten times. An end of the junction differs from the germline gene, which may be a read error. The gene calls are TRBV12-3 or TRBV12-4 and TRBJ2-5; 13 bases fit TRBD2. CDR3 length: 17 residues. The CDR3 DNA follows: TGTGCCACCAGTGATCCTACTAGCGGGGGGGGACAAGAGACCCAGTACTTC. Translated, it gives CATSDPTSGGGQETQYF.

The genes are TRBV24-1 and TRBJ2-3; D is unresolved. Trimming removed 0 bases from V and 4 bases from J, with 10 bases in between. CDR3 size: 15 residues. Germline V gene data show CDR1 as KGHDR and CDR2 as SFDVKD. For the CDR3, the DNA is TGTGCCACCAGTGATTTGGATAACTGGGCAGATACGCAGTATTTT. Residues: CATSDLDNWADTQYF.

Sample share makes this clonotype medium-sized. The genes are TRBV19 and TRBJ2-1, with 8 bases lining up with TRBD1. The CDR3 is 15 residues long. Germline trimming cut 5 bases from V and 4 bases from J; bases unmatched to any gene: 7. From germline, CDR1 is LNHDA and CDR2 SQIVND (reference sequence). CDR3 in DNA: TGTGCCAGTAGTCGTGGGACAGGTTTTTACAATGAGCAGTTCTTC. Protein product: CASSRGTGFYNEQFF.